This paragraph reports one T cell receptor (beta chain). Germline V lookup: CDR1 SEHNR, CDR2 FQNEAQ (reference sequence). V lost 5 bases to trimming and J lost 9 bases; unmatched junction nucleotides: 15. The CDR3 is made up of 15 amino acids. Sequencing was performed with immunoSEQ multiplex PCR; in TCRdb, only in-frame clones are kept and a portion is missing. The table has roughly 270,000 clones, less than 85% seen once. This specimen comes from a study of blood T cell repertoires in COVID-19. The gene calls are TRBV7-9 and TRBJ2-7, with TRBD2 matching 8 bases. The receptor was isolated from a woman aged 45-65 years who had recovered from COVID-19. The source material was PBMCs or T cells enriched from blood (not recorded which). CDR3 region: CASSPGVAGPSGQYF. CDR3 nucleotides: TGTGCCAGCAGCCCGGGGGTAGCGGGGCCTTCCGGGCAGTACTTC.